One and the same sample provided the 8 T cell receptor beta chains below, sequenced in a study of T cell repertoires in cytomegalovirus infection. TCRdb ran MiXCR on the reads and lists one entry per CDR3 protein. The sample gives some 590,000 distinct CDR3 sequences, approximately 40% of which show up once; around 46% is in the top ten. The antigens for these receptors are not known. The sample here was cultured PBMCs, taken from culture after CMV antigen stimulation. The receptors here all came from a human donor in good health (CMV status not recorded). Some clones in this sample may be carry-over from other donors' samples.

This clonotype was seen just once. The chain uses TRBV20-1 and TRBJ2-5; D possibly uses TRBD1 or TRBD2 (5 bases each). The CDR3 consists of 14 residues. The V gene lost 5 bases and the J gene lost 5 bases, with 18 bases spanning the gap. Per germline, CDR1 DFQATT and CDR2 SNEGSKA (reference sequence). CDR3 in DNA: TGCAGTGCTTTTTTACAAGGGACCGGGGAGACCCAGTACTTC. Its translation: CSAFLQGTGETQYF.

This clonotype was counted at least ten times. The chain joins TRBV7-2 to TRBJ2-6; 8 positions match TRBD1. V trimming: 1 base; J trimming: 11 bases; junction bases outside the gene matches: 13. Germline CDR1 reads SGHTA; CDR2 reads FQGNSA. This CDR3 comprises 17 residues. The DNA for the CDR3 is TGTGCCAGCAGCTTAGGGGGGTGGGACAGGCGAATGGACGTCCTGACTTTC. Protein sequence: CASSLGGWDRRMDVLTF. The complete variable domain, with remaining parts taken from reference TRBV7-2 and TRBJ2-6, reads GAGVSQSPSNKVTEKGKDVELRCDPISGHTALYWYRQSLGQGLEFLIYFQGNSAPDKSGLPSDRFSAERTGGSVSTLTIQRTQQEDSAVYLCASSLGGWDRRMDVLTFGAGSRLTVL.

This clonotype has only a few counts. The chain recombines TRBV28 with TRBJ2-5; D not certain. This CDR3 is built from 12 residues. CDR1 is MDHEN, CDR2 SYDVKM, per germline. The germline V and J ends were trimmed by 6 bases and 2 bases, with 7 bases remaining between them. This CDR3 reads CASRERQETQYF. CDR3 coding DNA: TGTGCCAGCAGGGAGAGACAAGAGACCCAGTACTTC.

The gene calls are TRBV6-8 and TRBJ1-4; D gene unclear. The CDR3 length is 13 residues. V gave up 6 bases and J gave up 13 bases, with 18 bases separating them. The germline gives CDR1 MNHGY, CDR2 SAAAGT. This chain's CDR3 is CASSLNVGSILFF. CDR3 bases: TGTGCCAGCAGCCTTAATGTCGGGTCGATACTGTTTTTT.

This clonotype was counted ten times or more. The chain has TRBV7-2 and TRBJ2-5, with TRBD2 matching over 13 bases. The CDR3 sequence is 17 residues long. The J segment lost 2 bases and the V segment lost 5 bases, leaving 8 bases of the junction unmatched. Germline values: CDR1 SGHTA, CDR2 FQGNSA. CDR3 protein: CASSPRPGLAGQETQYF. The DNA for the CDR3 is TGTGCCAGCAGCCCTCGACCGGGACTAGCGGGGCAAGAGACCCAGTACTTC.

The rearrangement joins TRBV20-1 to TRBJ2-1; D unclear. The CDR3 consists of 14 residues. Deletions cut 5 bases from V and 0 bases from J, with 11 bases between. Looked up from germline, CDR1 is DFQATT and CDR2 is SNEGSKA (reference sequence). DNA for the CDR3: TGCAGTGCTGCCGACTGGGTCTCCTACAATGAGCAGTTCTTC. Encoded protein: CSAADWVSYNEQFF.

This clonotype was found a few times. The rearrangement uses TRBV12-3 or TRBV12-4 and TRBJ1-6, with D possibly TRBD1 on 5 matching bases. V was trimmed by 5 bases and J by 6 bases, leaving 8 bases between them. The CDR3 sequence is 13 residues long. CDR3 DNA: TGTGCCAGCAGTGGGGACTTTAATTCACCCCTCCACTTT. It codes for CASSGDFNSPLHF.

The chain couples TRBV10-3 to TRBJ1-2; 7 bases match TRBD1. Trimming cost V 4 bases and J 7 bases; bases outside gene matches: 9. Germline V gene lookup returns CDR1 ENHRY and CDR2 SYGVKD. The CDR3 runs 14 residues. This CDR3 reads CAISGGRQGRGYTF. In DNA form, the CDR3 reads TGTGCCATCAGTGGGGGTAGACAGGGCCGTGGCTACACCTTC.